Following are 2 T cell receptor delta chains from one sample sequenced in a study of gamma-delta chains in newborns, infants, children. TCRdb re-called the reads with CATT. Among over 3,000 delta-chain clones listed, under 1.5% were seen once. Sequenced: blood. The receptors come from a child who was a newborn, infant or young child, either healthy, febrile or measles-vaccinated (not recorded which).

This clone has more than one count but fewer than ten. It differs at one base from a far larger clone, so likely a read error. Other DNA sequences of this sample code for an identical CDR3. CDR3 protein: CACDLLGDTEAQLFF. The CDR3 DNA follows: TGTGCCTGTGACCTACTGGGGGATACTGAGGCACAACTCTTCTTT. V gene TRDV2 combines with J gene TRDJ2, with 12 bases lining up with TRDD3. The germline V gene has CDR1 GEAIGNYY and CDR2 EKD. The V gene end was trimmed by 3 bases and the J gene end by 8 bases; junction bases not matched to a gene: 6. The CDR3 has 15 amino acids.

By frequency in the sample, this clone is medium-sized (0.01 to 0.1%). The likely explanation is a read error, given a far larger clone one base away. Other DNA sequences from this sample encode an identical CDR3 as well. V gene TRDV2 combines with J gene TRDJ3; 10 bases align to TRDD3. Germline V CDR1 and CDR2: GEAIGNYY, EKD. CDR3 length: 16 residues. CDR3 DNA sequence: TGTGCCTGTGACACTGGGGGATACTGGGACGCCCGACAGATGTTTTTC. Translation: CACDTGGYWDARQMFF.